This is a list of T cell receptor beta chains from one sample in a study of blood T cell repertoires in COVID-19. TCRdb's table, derived via immunoSEQ multiplex PCR, lists solely in-frame clones and lacks some. The sample records around 180,000 clones, around 74% being singletons. Sample: peripheral blood. The receptors shown here come from a woman aged 80 or over with acute or convalescent COVID-19. The CDR3 runs from the conserved cysteine through the conserved F or W. Each record gives: clone size, V gene, D gene, J gene, CDR3 protein, CDR3 DNA. D genes are given only for firm matches. For some rows the clone size is stated as once, few or many, or as a class when expanded; others skip it.

few	TRBV18	TRBD2	TRBJ2-1	CASSRIAGESYNEQFF	TGTGCCAGCTCGCGGATAGCGGGAGAGTCTTACAATGAGCAGTTCTTC
NA	TRBV4-2	TRBD2	TRBJ2-1	CASSQVWGTSGENEQFF	TGTGCCAGCAGCCAAGTGTGGGGGACTAGCGGGGAAAATGAGCAGTTCTTC
few	TRBV28	NA	TRBJ1-2	CASRRQASYYGYTF	TGTGCCAGCAGGCGACAGGCCTCCTACTATGGCTACACCTTC
once	TRBV5-1	TRBD1	TRBJ1-6	CASSFGTGVSYNSPLHF	TGCGCCAGCAGCTTCGGGACAGGGGTCTCCTATAATTCACCCCTCCACTTT
NA	TRBV11-3	NA	TRBJ2-2	CASSLPVGELFF	TGTGCCAGCAGTCTCCCGGTGGGGGAGCTGTTTTTT
NA	TRBV19	TRBD2	TRBJ2-7	CASSIGLAGYEQYF	TGTGCCAGTAGTATAGGCCTAGCGGGCTACGAGCAGTACTTC
once	TRBV6-2/TRBV6-3	NA	TRBJ1-1	CASSTLRSDNTEAFF	TGTGCCAGCAGTACCCTAAGAAGCGACAACACTGAAGCTTTCTTT
few	TRBV28	TRBD1	TRBJ1-2	CASRMTGGAGGYTF	TGTGCCAGCAGGATGACAGGGGGCGCGGGCGGCTACACCTTC
few	TRBV18	NA	TRBJ2-5	CASSLNSGFQETQYF	TGTGCCAGCTCACTCAACAGCGGGTTCCAAGAGACCCAGTACTTC
once	TRBV29-1	TRBD1	TRBJ1-2	CSAEDRANYGYTF	TGCAGCGCTGAGGACAGGGCTAACTATGGCTACACCTTC
NA	TRBV27	TRBD2	TRBJ2-1	CASTEQAGVTDAEFF	TGTGCCAGCACTGAACAAGCGGGAGTGACGGATGCGGAGTTCTTC
NA	TRBV7-9	TRBD1	TRBJ2-7	CASSHRGRNEQYF	TGTGCCAGCAGCCACAGGGGGCGGAACGAGCAGTACTTC
NA	TRBV19	TRBD1	TRBJ2-1	CASSIGQGEREQFF	TGTGCCAGTAGTATAGGACAGGGAGAACGTGAGCAGTTCTTC
NA	TRBV18	TRBD1	TRBJ1-6	CASSLGTGNNSPLHF	TGTGCCAGCTCACTCGGGACAGGGAATAATTCACCCCTCCACTTT
NA	TRBV5-4	NA	TRBJ1-3	CASSLDLGGSGNTIYF	TGTGCCAGCAGCTTGGATTTAGGGGGTAGTGGAAACACCATATATTTT
NA	TRBV25-1	NA	TRBJ1-1	CASSLAGTEAFF	TGTGCCAGCAGTCTGGCAGGGACTGAAGCTTTCTTT
NA	TRBV19	TRBD1	TRBJ1-5	CASSFTGGRQPQHF	TGTGCCAGTAGTTTTACAGGGGGTAGGCAGCCCCAGCATTTT
NA	TRBV2	NA	TRBJ2-5	CASRERGGGETQYF	TGTGCCAGCAGAGAGAGGGGGGGCGGCGAGACCCAGTACTTC
NA	TRBV5-1	NA	TRBJ2-5	CASSAEETQYF	TGCGCCAGCAGCGCAGAAGAGACCCAGTACTTC
many	TRBV19	NA	TRBJ2-3	CATAGSGADTQYF	TGTGCCACTGCAGGGTCTGGTGCAGATACGCAGTATTTT
NA	TRBV19	TRBD1	TRBJ1-2	CASSMLDRGREGYTF	TGTGCCAGTAGTATGTTGGACAGGGGGCGCGAAGGCTACACCTTC
NA	TRBV7-2	TRBD1	TRBJ1-5	CASSLYRGWNQPQHF	TGTGCCAGCAGCCTCTACAGGGGGTGGAATCAGCCCCAGCATTTT